These T cell receptor beta chains were read from a single sample in a study of vaccination effects on CD4 cells after COVID-19. The antigens of these receptors remain unknown. Assay: immunoSEQ multiplex PCR; the TCRdb copy retains only in-frame clones and omits some. The sample has tens of thousands of clones; approximately 71% are singletons. Sequenced material: CD4+ T cells from PBMCs cultured with HCoV-NL63 spike peptides, taken after COVID-19 vaccination. The receptors stem from a human donor who received a COVID-19 vaccine. Both conserved end residues are part of each CDR3. The D gene is left open where the match is weak. Clone size is not always given. Where it is, it says once, few, many or a class for expanded clones.

D: NA; size: few; V: TRBV3-1/TRBV3-2; J: TRBJ2-7; DNA: TGTGCCAGCAGTTTCCGCGGTCTCGACGAGCAGTACTTC; CDR3: CASSFRGLDEQYF
D: NA; size: NA; V: TRBV19; J: TRBJ2-7; DNA: TGTGCCAGTAGTACTAAGGGGGAGGGCTCCTACGAGCAGTACTTC; CDR3: CASSTKGEGSYEQYF
D: NA; size: NA; V: TRBV28; J: TRBJ1-5; DNA: TGTGCCAGCAGGGAGAGGGATCAGCCCCAGCATTTT; CDR3: CASRERDQPQHF
D: TRBD1; size: few; V: TRBV5-5; J: TRBJ1-2; DNA: TGTGCCAGCAGCGAGGACAGGGCTAACTATGGCTACACCTTC; CDR3: CASSEDRANYGYTF
D: NA; size: few; V: TRBV24-1; J: TRBJ2-7; DNA: TGTGCCACCAGTGACCCCGACAGCTCCTACGAGCAGTACTTC; CDR3: CATSDPDSSYEQYF
D: NA; size: NA; V: TRBV10-1; J: TRBJ1-1; DNA: TGCGCCAGCAGTGAGTCGGATTACTTCAGCGGGACTGAAGCTTTCTTT; CDR3: CASSESDYFSGTEAFF
D: TRBD2; size: once; V: TRBV10-3; J: TRBJ2-3; DNA: TGTGCCATCAGTGACAGCGGGGGTGAAGATACGCAGTATTTT; CDR3: CAISDSGGEDTQYF
D: TRBD2; size: NA; V: TRBV2; J: TRBJ2-5; DNA: TGTGCCAGCTCCCGACTAGCGGGAGCAAACGTTAACCAGTACTTC; CDR3: CASSRLAGANVNQYF
D: TRBD1; size: NA; V: TRBV6-5; J: TRBJ1-2; DNA: TGTGCCAGCAGTTACGGGCAAGGGACAGGGCCCTATGGCTACACCTTC; CDR3: CASSYGQGTGPYGYTF
D: NA; size: NA; V: TRBV11-3; J: TRBJ2-7; DNA: TGTGCCAGCAGCTTAGATCCGGCTGCCAGGCAGTACTTC; CDR3: CASSLDPAARQYF
D: NA; size: NA; V: TRBV27; J: TRBJ2-7; DNA: TGTGCCAGCAGTTTATCCCTCCTTCGGAACGAGCAGTACTTC; CDR3: CASSLSLLRNEQYF
D: TRBD1; size: few; V: TRBV5-4; J: TRBJ1-2; DNA: TGTGCCAGCAGCGCCATGGGGGACAGGGCGCACAATGGCTACACCTTC; CDR3: CASSAMGDRAHNGYTF
D: TRBD2; size: NA; V: TRBV12-3/TRBV12-4; J: TRBJ2-3; DNA: TGTGCCAGCAGTGGACTAGTGGCAGATACGCAGTATTTT; CDR3: CASSGLVADTQYF
D: NA; size: NA; V: TRBV30; J: TRBJ2-7; DNA: TGTGCCTGGAGTGTACCTATCCGCTACGAGCAGTACTTC; CDR3: CAWSVPIRYEQYF
D: TRBD2; size: NA; V: TRBV24-1; J: TRBJ2-1; DNA: TGTGCCACCAGTTTGGGCGGGAGGAGTAATGAGCAGTTCTTC; CDR3: CATSLGGRSNEQFF
D: NA; size: NA; V: TRBV18; J: TRBJ1-6; DNA: TGTGCCAGCTCTTCTAGCTCCTATAATTCACCCCTCCACTTT; CDR3: CASSSSSYNSPLHF
D: NA; size: NA; V: TRBV18; J: TRBJ2-6; DNA: TGTGCCAGCTCACGCCGAGAGGCCAACGTCCTGACTTTC; CDR3: CASSRREANVLTF
D: TRBD1; size: NA; V: TRBV7-2; J: TRBJ2-3; DNA: TGTGCCAGCAACAAGGGGACAGGCATCACAGATACGCAGTATTTT; CDR3: CASNKGTGITDTQYF
D: NA; size: NA; V: TRBV6-4; J: TRBJ2-7; DNA: TGTGCCAGCAGGGACGGTAGATCCGGAGAGCAGTACTTC; CDR3: CASRDGRSGEQYF
D: TRBD1; size: NA; V: TRBV5-1; J: TRBJ2-3; DNA: TGCGCCAGCAGCTCGCTGACAGGGGGCACAGATACGCAGTATTTT; CDR3: CASSSLTGGTDTQYF
D: TRBD2; size: NA; V: TRBV13; J: TRBJ2-7; DNA: TGTGCCAGCAGCTCGAGCGGGACTAGCGAGACCTACGAGCAGTACTTC; CDR3: CASSSSGTSETYEQYF
D: TRBD1; size: NA; V: TRBV28; J: TRBJ2-7; DNA: TGTGCCAGCATCGACAGGGAAAAAAAACACTACGAGCAGTACTTC; CDR3: CASIDREKKHYEQYF
D: NA; size: NA; V: TRBV2; J: TRBJ2-3; DNA: TGTGCCAGCAGTGAAAGGGGGTGGCGGATAACGCAGTATTTT; CDR3: CASSERGWRITQYF
D: NA; size: NA; V: TRBV7-8; J: TRBJ1-2; DNA: TGTGCCAGCAGCTCACAACAGGGCTCCGGCTACACCTTC; CDR3: CASSSQQGSGYTF
D: NA; size: NA; V: TRBV3-1/TRBV3-2; J: TRBJ2-1; DNA: TGTGCCAGCAGCCATCTCGACGGTATTACCTACAATGAGCAGTTCTTC; CDR3: CASSHLDGITYNEQFF
D: NA; size: NA; V: TRBV5-4; J: TRBJ2-6; DNA: TGTGCCAGCAGCGGGCCTTACTCTGGGGCCAACGTCCTGACTTTC; CDR3: CASSGPYSGANVLTF